Below, 12 T cell receptor beta chains from the same sample are listed, as sequenced in a study of cytomegalovirus exposure and HLA in healthy donors. The PCR employed 60 Vbeta primers together with 13 Jbeta primers. Profiled with immunoSEQ multiplex PCR; TCRdb holds only in-frame clones, not every one. This repertoire shows 95,000 to 100,000 clones, 9.4% found once; its top ten account for 5.1%. Sequencing was carried out using PBMCs. These receptors were taken from a man aged 45-65 years in good health and CMV-seropositive.

CDR3 residues: CASSSELAGDTGELFF. The DNA for the CDR3 is TGTGCCAGCAGCTCGGAACTAGCGGGAGACACCGGGGAGCTGTTTTTT. This chain connects TRBV5-4 to TRBJ2-2; 11 positions agree with TRBD2. The V gene's germline CDR1 is SGHNT and CDR2 YYREEE (reference sequence). The V gene end was trimmed by 3 bases and the J gene end by 3 bases; junction bases not matched to a gene: 4. The length of the CDR3 is 16 residues.

This clone was counted between two and nine times. The gene calls are TRBV30 and TRBJ2-7, with D hard to call. Germline V gene sequence: CDR1 GTSNPN, CDR2 SVGIG (reference sequence). Trimming cost V 0 bases and J 3 bases, with 9 bases left between them. The CDR3 sequence is 13 residues long. The DNA of the CDR3 is TGTGCCTGGAGTGTATCGAAGCTCTACGAGCAGTACTTC. Translating it yields CAWSVSKLYEQYF.

In this sample, this clone turned up a few times. The chain combines TRBV6-5 with TRBJ1-2, with TRBD1 identical over 8 bases. Per germline, CDR1 MNHEY and CDR2 SVGAGI. The CDR3 covers 14 residues. V lost 6 bases and J lost 2; bases outside the gene matches: 5. The CDR3 is CASSPRQGNYGYTF. The DNA of the CDR3 is TGTGCCAGCAGCCCCAGACAGGGGAACTATGGCTACACCTTC.

This clone was observed a few times. This sequence joins TRBV2 and TRBJ1-2; 9 positions agree with TRBD1. With 5 bases clipped from V and 6 bases from J, the junction kept 4 bases outside the gene matches. The germline CDR1 and CDR2 sequences are SNHLY and FYNNEI. The CDR3 has 13 residues. CDR3 sequence: CASSNRGQNGYTF. The CDR3 nucleotides are TGTGCCAGCAGTAACAGGGGGCAGAATGGCTACACCTTC.

The chain carries TRBV28 and TRBJ1-5, with a tentative D call TRBD1 (6 bases). V was cut by 6 bases and J by 7 bases, with 13 bases left in between. This CDR3 has 13 residues. The germline CDR1 and CDR2 sequences are MDHEN and SYDVKM. CDR3 bases: TGTGCCAGCAGAAAAACAGGGAGCCAGCCCCAGCATTTT. This codes for CASRKTGSQPQHF.

This sequence joins TRBV30 and TRBJ2-2, with D possibly TRBD2 on 7 matching bases. Deletions cut 0 bases from V and 1 base from J, with 18 bases between. CDR1 is GTSNPN, CDR2 SVGIG, per germline (reference sequence). This CDR3 region has 18 residues. The CDR3 here is CAWSVMRGGRGNTGELFF. The CDR3 nucleotides are TGTGCCTGGAGTGTTATGAGGGGGGGGAGGGGGAACACCGGGGAGCTGTTTTTT.

The chain is built from TRBV2 and TRBJ2-5, with D tentatively TRBD2 (6 bases). This CDR3 is 13 amino acids long. Trimming took off 6 bases at V and 5 bases at J, with 13 bases between the two ends. Per germline, CDR1 SNHLY and CDR2 FYNNEI. CDR3 sequence: CASRGGLRETQYF. DNA of the CDR3: TGTGCCAGCAGGGGGGGACTTCGGGAGACCCAGTACTTC.

The chain uses TRBV5-1 and TRBJ2-2; D not resolved. From germline, CDR1 is SGHRS and CDR2 YFSETQ. This CDR3 spans 14 amino acids. Trimming left V 1 base short and J 4 bases short, with 8 bases between. CDR3 DNA: TGCGCCAGCAGCTTGAATAGTGGCACCGGGGAGCTGTTTTTT. The encoded protein is CASSLNSGTGELFF.

J is TRBJ2-1 and V is TRBV6-5, with D possibly being TRBD2 (6 bases). V was clipped by 6 bases and J by 6 bases, with 15 bases between them. Looked up from germline, CDR1 is MNHEY and CDR2 is SVGAGI. The CDR3 is made up of 14 amino acids. The CDR3 protein is CASRPGHGSNEQFF. Written as DNA, the CDR3 is TGTGCCAGCAGACCTGGACACGGGAGCAATGAGCAGTTCTTC.

The chain carries TRBV6-5 and TRBJ1-2; the D gene is possibly TRBD1 (5 bases). From germline, CDR1 is MNHEY and CDR2 SVGAGI. Between the trimmed V and J ends, which lost 6 bases and 4 bases, there was a span of 12 bases. The CDR3 has 13 amino acids. Here the CDR3 DNA reads TGTGCCAGCAGGGATACAGGTGGCTATGGCTACACCTTC. This encodes CASRDTGGYGYTF.

Worth noting for this clone: At the DNA level, this CDR3 is encoded by other sequences in the same sample as well. CDR3 loop: CASSSSSYEQYF. The CDR3 DNA reads TGTGCCAGCAGTAGTAGCTCCTACGAGCAGTACTTC. The J gene is TRBJ2-7, the V gene TRBV28; unclear D gene. Trimming stripped 5 bases from V and 0 bases from J, with 5 bases between. This CDR3 is 12 amino acids long. The germline gives CDR1 MDHEN, CDR2 SYDVKM.

This clone was seen a handful of times. The gene calls are TRBV5-1 and TRBJ2-7, with a weak D call TRBD2 (8 bases). The CDR3 contains 15 residues. CDR1 is SGHRS, CDR2 YFSETQ, per germline. V shed 4 bases and J shed 4 bases, with 18 bases lying between them. The CDR3: CASSPGGGTSYEQYF. The CDR3 nucleotides are TGCGCCAGCAGCCCGGGAGGGGGCACCAGTTACGAGCAGTACTTC.